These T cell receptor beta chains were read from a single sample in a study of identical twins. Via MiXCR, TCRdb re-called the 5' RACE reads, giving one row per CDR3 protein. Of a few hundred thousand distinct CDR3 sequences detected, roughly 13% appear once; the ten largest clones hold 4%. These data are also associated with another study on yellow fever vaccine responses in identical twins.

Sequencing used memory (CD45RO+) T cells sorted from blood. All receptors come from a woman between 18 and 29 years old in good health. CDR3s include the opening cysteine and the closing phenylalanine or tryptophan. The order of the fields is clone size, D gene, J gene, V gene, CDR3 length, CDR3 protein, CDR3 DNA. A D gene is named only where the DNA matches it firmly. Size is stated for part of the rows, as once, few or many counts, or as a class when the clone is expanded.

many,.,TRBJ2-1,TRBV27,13,CASSLELNNEQFF,TGTGCCAGCAGTTTAGAACTCAACAATGAGCAGTTCTTC
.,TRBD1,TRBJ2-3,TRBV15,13,CATSRTGGDTQYF,TGTGCCACCAGCAGGACAGGGGGAGATACGCAGTATTTT
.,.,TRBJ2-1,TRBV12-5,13,CASGLNWGDEQFF,TGTGCTAGTGGTTTGAACTGGGGGGATGAGCAGTTCTTC
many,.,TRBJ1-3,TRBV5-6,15,CASSFRGNSGNTIYF,TGTGCCAGCAGCTTTAGGGGGAACTCTGGAAACACCATATATTTT
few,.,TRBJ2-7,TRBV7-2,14,CASSSPGAFYEQYF,TGTGCCAGCAGCTCCCCCGGGGCTTTTTACGAGCAGTACTTC
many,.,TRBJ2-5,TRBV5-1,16,CASSLAQGTGKETQYF,TGCGCCAGCAGCTTGGCCCAAGGGACGGGGAAAGAGACCCAGTACTTC
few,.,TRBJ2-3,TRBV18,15,CASSPMGSGTDTQYF,TGTGCCAGCTCACCCATGGGGTCGGGCACAGATACGCAGTATTTT
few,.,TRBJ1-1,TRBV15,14,CATKEGLVGTEAFF,TGTGCCACCAAAGAGGGGCTGGTTGGCACTGAAGCTTTCTTT
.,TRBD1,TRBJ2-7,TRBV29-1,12,CSVRQGPYEQYF,TGCAGCGTGCGACAGGGACCCTACGAGCAGTACTTC
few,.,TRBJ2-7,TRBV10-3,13,CAISVTNSYEQYF,TGTGCCATCAGTGTAACCAACTCCTACGAGCAGTACTTC
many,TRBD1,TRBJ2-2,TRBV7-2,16,CASSFSGTGGPGELFF,TGTGCCAGCAGCTTTTCCGGGACAGGGGGTCCCGGGGAGCTGTTTTTT
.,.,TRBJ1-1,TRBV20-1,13,CSARRQVDAEAFF,TGCAGTGCTAGAAGGCAGGTCGACGCTGAAGCTTTCTTT
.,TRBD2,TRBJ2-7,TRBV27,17,CASSLFATSTYPPEQYF,TGTGCCAGCAGTTTATTCGCGACTAGCACGTACCCTCCCGAGCAGTACTTC
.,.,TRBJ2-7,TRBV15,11,CATSSHFEQYF,TGTGCCACCAGCTCGCACTTTGAGCAGTACTTC
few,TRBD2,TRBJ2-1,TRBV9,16,CASSSRTSGSYNEQFF,TGTGCCAGCAGCTCACGGACTAGCGGGAGCTACAATGAGCAGTTCTTC
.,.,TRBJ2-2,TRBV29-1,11,CSVAGFGELFF,TGCAGCGTCGCAGGTTTTGGGGAGCTGTTTTTT